The rows below give T cell receptor beta chains drawn from one sample of a study of blood T cell repertoires in COVID-19. Repertoires were generated with immunoSEQ multiplex PCR, while TCRdb's copy carries only in-frame clones and drops some. Of 110,000 to 150,000 clones in the sample, about 89% are singletons; the top ten hold 2.5% to 3%. The sample taken for sequencing was peripheral blood. The receptors were gathered from a man in his sixties with active or convalescent COVID-19. The CDR3 runs from the conserved cysteine through the conserved F or W. Fields, in order: V gene, J gene, CDR3 protein.

v_call: TRBV28
j_call: TRBJ2-7
cdr3_aa: CASSFWAGTVDRGEQYF

v_call: TRBV3-1/TRBV3-2
j_call: TRBJ1-1
cdr3_aa: CASSQSLEAFF

v_call: TRBV10-2
j_call: TRBJ2-7
cdr3_aa: CASSEWVAEPYEQYF

v_call: TRBV2
j_call: TRBJ1-5
cdr3_aa: CASSPNGLIDKHF

v_call: TRBV7-2
j_call: TRBJ2-3
cdr3_aa: CASSSRVNPRQYF

v_call: TRBV5-6
j_call: TRBJ1-2
cdr3_aa: CASSRDRDAGYTF

v_call: TRBV30
j_call: TRBJ1-5
cdr3_aa: CAWSVGANQPQHF

v_call: TRBV4-3
j_call: TRBJ2-7
cdr3_aa: CASSETFPYEQYF

v_call: TRBV15
j_call: TRBJ1-4
cdr3_aa: CATSRDRQGGEKLFF

v_call: TRBV24-1
j_call: TRBJ2-3
cdr3_aa: CATSERLENTDTQYF

v_call: TRBV7-9
j_call: TRBJ1-5
cdr3_aa: CASSLGRGNQPQHF

v_call: TRBV28
j_call: TRBJ2-6
cdr3_aa: CASSLHSGTGANVLTF

v_call: TRBV6-6
j_call: TRBJ2-3
cdr3_aa: CASSNPTGGRDTQYF

v_call: TRBV7-2
j_call: TRBJ2-1
cdr3_aa: CASSPSHHEQFF

v_call: TRBV4-3
j_call: TRBJ2-7
cdr3_aa: CASSQARTGDLPQYF

v_call: TRBV7-2
j_call: TRBJ1-5
cdr3_aa: CASSLVVNQPQHF

v_call: TRBV25-1
j_call: TRBJ2-1
cdr3_aa: CASGPTGGVYNEQFF

v_call: TRBV5-1
j_call: TRBJ2-6
cdr3_aa: CASSSGDTSGANVLTF

v_call: TRBV13
j_call: TRBJ2-2
cdr3_aa: CASSATSGGAGELFF

v_call: TRBV7-8
j_call: TRBJ2-2
cdr3_aa: CASSSRQVLDTGELFF

v_call: TRBV19
j_call: TRBJ2-1
cdr3_aa: CASRPRLAGGPDEQFF

v_call: TRBV2
j_call: TRBJ1-2
cdr3_aa: CASSPDRGYGYTF

v_call: TRBV2
j_call: TRBJ1-5
cdr3_aa: CASSPDRDQPQHF

v_call: TRBV10-3
j_call: TRBJ1-1
cdr3_aa: CAISESGGVTEAFF

v_call: TRBV11-3
j_call: TRBJ2-1
cdr3_aa: CASSPRRDSSYNEQFF

v_call: TRBV25-1
j_call: TRBJ1-3
cdr3_aa: CASSEFGSSGNTIYF

v_call: TRBV5-1
j_call: TRBJ1-4
cdr3_aa: CASSIFAGARTNEKLFF

v_call: TRBV19
j_call: TRBJ2-1
cdr3_aa: CASSITPGTSPGDEQFF

v_call: TRBV5-5
j_call: TRBJ1-6
cdr3_aa: CASSSGTGNSPLHF

v_call: TRBV9
j_call: TRBJ2-3
cdr3_aa: CASSVGGRGTDTQYF

v_call: TRBV5-8
j_call: TRBJ1-4
cdr3_aa: CASTRGGQGYEKLFF

v_call: TRBV19
j_call: TRBJ2-3
cdr3_aa: CASSMGLAGTDTQYF

v_call: TRBV3-1/TRBV3-2
j_call: TRBJ2-2
cdr3_aa: CASRGQGDTGELFF

v_call: TRBV9
j_call: TRBJ2-1
cdr3_aa: CASSVDPGGYNEQFF

v_call: TRBV3-1/TRBV3-2
j_call: TRBJ2-1
cdr3_aa: CASSPFPGGYNEQFF

v_call: TRBV6-4
j_call: TRBJ1-1
cdr3_aa: CASSRQGGTEAFF

v_call: TRBV28
j_call: TRBJ2-7
cdr3_aa: CASSPTSGRSSYEQYF

v_call: TRBV28
j_call: TRBJ1-2
cdr3_aa: CASTRPGTVNYGYTF

v_call: TRBV30
j_call: TRBJ1-1
cdr3_aa: CAWRPGQDGKAFF

v_call: TRBV5-1
j_call: TRBJ2-3
cdr3_aa: CASSTDSTDTQYF

v_call: TRBV7-9
j_call: TRBJ1-4
cdr3_aa: CASTAGGSYEKLFF

v_call: TRBV20-1
j_call: TRBJ1-6
cdr3_aa: CSAGLPLHF

v_call: TRBV5-6
j_call: TRBJ2-5
cdr3_aa: CASSFGQVQETQYF

v_call: TRBV9
j_call: TRBJ2-1
cdr3_aa: CASSRIAGANYNEQFF

v_call: TRBV9
j_call: TRBJ2-2
cdr3_aa: CASSAGGTGELFF

v_call: TRBV7-2
j_call: TRBJ2-7
cdr3_aa: CASSLGRGSPYEQYF

v_call: TRBV6-2/TRBV6-3
j_call: TRBJ1-1
cdr3_aa: CASSRQGHTEAFF

v_call: TRBV7-9
j_call: TRBJ2-1
cdr3_aa: CASRPGRVGNEQFF

v_call: TRBV28
j_call: TRBJ1-5
cdr3_aa: CASSLWQINQPQHF

v_call: TRBV19
j_call: TRBJ1-2
cdr3_aa: CASSIGGQGANYGYTF

v_call: TRBV15
j_call: TRBJ1-1
cdr3_aa: CATRPTGNTEAFF

v_call: TRBV5-1
j_call: TRBJ1-4
cdr3_aa: CASSLSAGPDEKLFF

v_call: TRBV28
j_call: TRBJ1-1
cdr3_aa: CASSLYTEAFF

v_call: TRBV6-2/TRBV6-3
j_call: TRBJ1-4
cdr3_aa: CASSRPGANEKLFF

v_call: TRBV6-5
j_call: TRBJ1-2
cdr3_aa: CASSSTGGDSGGYTF

v_call: TRBV21-1
j_call: TRBJ1-2
cdr3_aa: CASTYRDRTYYGYTF

v_call: TRBV29-1
j_call: TRBJ1-3
cdr3_aa: CSVESTSGNTIYF

v_call: TRBV7-9
j_call: TRBJ2-2
cdr3_aa: CASSLSSGGTGELFF